The 9 T cell receptor beta chains below were found in one sample sequenced in a study of shared clonotypes between healthy human individuals. As defined, naive CD8 cells were CD45RO-negative and positively selected for CCR7, with terminally differentiated effector memory CD45RA+ cells excluded. Produced via immunoSEQ multiplex PCR; TCRdb's table is partial and in-frame only. The sample has roughly 650,000 clones, about 96% seen once. Input material: naive CD8+ T cells sorted from blood. The receptors shown here come from a woman aged 25 to 45 in good health.

The chain has TRBV4-2 and TRBJ2-7; 14 bases agree with TRBD2. Germline CDR1 LGHNA, CDR2 YNFKEQ. Losses at the gene ends were 3 bases for V and 4 bases for J; bases not matched to a gene: 14. CDR3 length equals 19 residues. The CDR3 coding sequence is TGTGCCAGCAGCCAGGAACGTTCCAGGACTAGCGGGAGGCAATACGAGCAGTACTTC. This codes for CASSQERSRTSGRQYEQYF.

The chain links TRBV13 to TRBJ2-1; 9 bases are a match to TRBD1. Germline V gene data show CDR1 as PRHDT and CDR2 as FYEKMQ (reference sequence). After removal of 1 base from V and 4 bases from J, the junction contained 5 bases not matched to a gene. This CDR3 has 16 amino acids. In nucleotides, the CDR3 is TGTGCCAGCAGCTTAGAGGGACAGGGTTTGTACAATGAGCAGTTCTTC. Translation: CASSLEGQGLYNEQFF. Combining the CDR3 with reference TRBV13 and TRBJ2-1 gives the whole variable domain AAGVIQSPRHLIKEKRETATLKCYPIPRHDTVYWYQQGPGQDPQFLISFYEKMQSDKGSIPDRFSAQQFSDYHSELNMSSLELGDSALYFCASSLEGQGLYNEQFFGPGTRLTVL.

The chain joins TRBV14 to TRBJ1-6; D gene ambiguous. CDR3 length: 14 residues. The germline V gene encodes CDR1 SGHDN and CDR2 FVKESK. V shed 1 base and J shed 10 bases, with 11 bases lying between them. CDR3 region: CASSQGTSGSPLHF. The CDR3 coding sequence is TGTGCCAGCAGCCAAGGGACTTCTGGATCACCCCTCCACTTT.

In DNA, the CDR3 is TGTGCCAGCAGCTTGTCTCTGGTCGAGCGAGAGCAGTACTTC. Translation gives CASSLSLVEREQYF. The rearrangement links TRBV5-6 to TRBJ2-7; D not resolved. Germline CDR1 and CDR2: SGHDT and YYEEEE. The ends were cut back, 1 base at V and 7 bases at J, with 15 bases in the middle. The CDR3 sequence is 14 residues long.

The chain recombines TRBV27 with TRBJ2-1, with a weak D call TRBD2 (5 bases). The germline V gene encodes CDR1 MNHEY and CDR2 SMNVEV (reference sequence). The CDR3 has 15 amino acids. Deletions cut 7 bases from V and 6 bases from J, with 19 bases between. The chain's CDR3 is CASKPSAAEGNEQFF. The CDR3 coding sequence is TGTGCCAGCAAACCATCAGCCGCTGAGGGCAATGAGCAGTTCTTC.

This chain links TRBV6-6 with TRBJ1-4, with TRBD1 matching over 7 bases. CDR1 and CDR2 (germline): MNHNY, SVGAGI (reference sequence). The length of the CDR3 is 14 residues. Unmatched junction bases numbered 11, after V lost 11 bases and J lost 5 bases. The CDR3 DNA reads as TGTGCCTCCGGGACCGGGACAGCGAATGAAAAACTGTTTTTT. This translates into CASGTGTANEKLFF.

V usage is TRBV28 and J usage is TRBJ2-1; TRBD2 is a possible D gene (5 bases). The germline V gene has CDR1 MDHEN and CDR2 SYDVKM. Trimming pared 4 bases from V and 8 bases from J, leaving 12 bases between. This CDR3 comprises 13 residues. CDR3 sequence: CASSWTYLHEQFF. The CDR3 DNA follows: TGTGCCAGCAGTTGGACTTACCTCCATGAGCAGTTCTTC.

This clone was picked up one time. The chain employs TRBV11-2 and TRBJ2-1, with D perhaps matching TRBD2 (5 bases). CDR3 size: 14 residues. Germline CDR1 SGHAT, CDR2 FQNNGV. Trimming shortened V by 6 bases and J by 5 bases, and 14 bases separated the two germline ends. CDR3 DNA sequence: TGTGCCAGCAGACCAAAAGAGGGTAACAATGAGCAGTTCTTC. It codes for CASRPKEGNNEQFF.

This chain connects TRBV29-1 to TRBJ2-7, with 7 positions matching TRBD2. This CDR3 is built from 14 residues. Germline V gene data show CDR1 as SQVTM and CDR2 as ANQGSEA. V was clipped by 0 bases and J by 0 bases; unmatched bases: 2. The CDR3 DNA reads as TGCAGCGTTGAAGATCGGGAGGTCTCCTACGAGCAGTACTTC. Protein: CSVEDREVSYEQYF.